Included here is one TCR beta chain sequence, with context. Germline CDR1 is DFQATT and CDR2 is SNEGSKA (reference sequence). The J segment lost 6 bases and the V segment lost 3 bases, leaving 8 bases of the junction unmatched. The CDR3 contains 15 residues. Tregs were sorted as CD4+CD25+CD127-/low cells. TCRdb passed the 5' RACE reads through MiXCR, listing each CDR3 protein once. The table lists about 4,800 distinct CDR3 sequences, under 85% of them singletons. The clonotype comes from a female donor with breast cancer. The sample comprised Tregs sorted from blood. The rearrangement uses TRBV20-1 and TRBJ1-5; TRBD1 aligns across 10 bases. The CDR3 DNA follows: TGCAGTGCTAGGCCCCGGGACAGGGGAGGTCAGCCCCAGCATTTT. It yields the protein CSARPRDRGGQPQHF.